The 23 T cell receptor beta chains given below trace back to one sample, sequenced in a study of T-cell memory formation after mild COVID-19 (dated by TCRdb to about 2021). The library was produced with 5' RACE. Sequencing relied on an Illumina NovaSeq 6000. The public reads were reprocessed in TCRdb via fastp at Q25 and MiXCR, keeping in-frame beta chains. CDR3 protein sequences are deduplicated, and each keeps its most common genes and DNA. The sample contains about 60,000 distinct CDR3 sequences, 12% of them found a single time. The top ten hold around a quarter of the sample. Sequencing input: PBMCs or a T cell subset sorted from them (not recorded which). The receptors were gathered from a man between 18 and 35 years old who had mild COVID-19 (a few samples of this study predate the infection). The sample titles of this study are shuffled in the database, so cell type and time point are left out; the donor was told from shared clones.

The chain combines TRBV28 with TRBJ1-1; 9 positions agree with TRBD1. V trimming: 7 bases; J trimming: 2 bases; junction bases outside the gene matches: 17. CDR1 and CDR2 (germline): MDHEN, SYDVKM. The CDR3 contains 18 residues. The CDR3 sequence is CASMVAGTGPAGNTEAFF. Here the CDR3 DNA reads TGTGCCAGCATGGTGGCCGGGACAGGGCCCGCCGGAAACACTGAAGCTTTCTTT.

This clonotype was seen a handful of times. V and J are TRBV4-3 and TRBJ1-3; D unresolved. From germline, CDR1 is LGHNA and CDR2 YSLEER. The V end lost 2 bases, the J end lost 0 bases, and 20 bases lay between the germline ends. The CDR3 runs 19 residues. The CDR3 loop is CASSQTPQGHLSSGNTIYF. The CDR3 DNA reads TGCGCCAGCAGCCAAACACCCCAAGGGCACCTCTCCTCTGGAAACACCATATATTTT.

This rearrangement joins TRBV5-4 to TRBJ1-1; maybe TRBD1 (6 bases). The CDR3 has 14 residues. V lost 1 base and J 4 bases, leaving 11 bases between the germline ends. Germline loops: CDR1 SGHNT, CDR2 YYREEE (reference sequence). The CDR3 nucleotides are TGTGCCAGCAGCTTGTTGGGGGCGGGCACTGAAGCTTTCTTT. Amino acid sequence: CASSLLGAGTEAFF.

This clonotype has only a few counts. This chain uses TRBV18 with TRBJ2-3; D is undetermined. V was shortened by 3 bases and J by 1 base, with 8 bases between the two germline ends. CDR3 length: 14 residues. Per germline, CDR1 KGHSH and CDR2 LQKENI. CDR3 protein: CASSPAGRTDTQYF. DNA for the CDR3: TGTGCCAGCTCACCCGCTGGGCGCACAGATACGCAGTATTTT.

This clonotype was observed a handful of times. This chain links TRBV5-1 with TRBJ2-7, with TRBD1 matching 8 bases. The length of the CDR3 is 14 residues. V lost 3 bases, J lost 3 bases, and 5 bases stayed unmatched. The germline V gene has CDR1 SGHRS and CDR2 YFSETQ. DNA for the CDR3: TGCGCCAGCAGCTCCGGGACAGGAGTCTACGAGCAGTACTTC. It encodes CASSSGTGVYEQYF. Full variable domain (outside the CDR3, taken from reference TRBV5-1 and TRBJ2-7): KAGVTQTPRYLIKTRGQQVTLSCSPISGHRSVSWYQQTPGQGLQFLFEYFSETQRNKGNFPGRFSGRQFSNSRSEMNVSTLELGDSALYLCASSSGTGVYEQYFGPGTRLTVT.

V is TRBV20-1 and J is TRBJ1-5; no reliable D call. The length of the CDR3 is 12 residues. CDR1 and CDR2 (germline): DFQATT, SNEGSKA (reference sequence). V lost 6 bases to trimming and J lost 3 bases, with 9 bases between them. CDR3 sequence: CSALVPNQPQHF. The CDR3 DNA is TGCAGTGCCCTAGTCCCCAATCAGCCCCAGCATTTT.

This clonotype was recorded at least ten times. CDR3 sequence (DNA): TGTGCCAGCAGCTTGACCGGGACAGATGACAATGAGCAGTTCTTC. As protein: CASSLTGTDDNEQFF. V gene TRBV7-8 combines with J gene TRBJ2-1; 7 bases are a match to TRBD1. Germline CDR1 is SGHVS and CDR2 is FQNEAQ. V lost 3 bases and J lost 5; bases outside the gene matches: 7. The CDR3 sequence is 15 residues long. Together with reference TRBV7-8 and TRBJ2-1, the CDR3 gives the full variable domain: GAGVSQSPRYKVAKRGQDVALRCDPISGHVSLFWYQQALGQGPEFLTYFQNEAQLDKSGLPSDRFFAERPEGSVSTLKIQRTQQEDSAVYLCASSLTGTDDNEQFFGPGTRLTVL.

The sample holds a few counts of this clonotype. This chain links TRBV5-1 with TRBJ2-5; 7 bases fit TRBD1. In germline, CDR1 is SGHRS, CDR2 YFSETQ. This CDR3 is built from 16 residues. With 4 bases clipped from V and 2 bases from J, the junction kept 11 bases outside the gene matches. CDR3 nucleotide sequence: TGCGCCAGCAGCGTGGGACAGAGGTTGGGTCAAGAGACCCAGTACTTC. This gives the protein CASSVGQRLGQETQYF. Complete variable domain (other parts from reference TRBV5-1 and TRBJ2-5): KAGVTQTPRYLIKTRGQQVTLSCSPISGHRSVSWYQQTPGQGLQFLFEYFSETQRNKGNFPGRFSGRQFSNSRSEMNVSTLELGDSALYLCASSVGQRLGQETQYFGPGTRLLVL.

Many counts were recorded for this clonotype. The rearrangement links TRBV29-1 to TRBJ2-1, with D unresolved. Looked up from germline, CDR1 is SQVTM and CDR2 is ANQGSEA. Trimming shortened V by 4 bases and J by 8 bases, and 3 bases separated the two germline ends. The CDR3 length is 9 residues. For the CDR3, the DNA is TGCAGCGTTGCCGATGAGCAGTTCTTC. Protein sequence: CSVADEQFF.

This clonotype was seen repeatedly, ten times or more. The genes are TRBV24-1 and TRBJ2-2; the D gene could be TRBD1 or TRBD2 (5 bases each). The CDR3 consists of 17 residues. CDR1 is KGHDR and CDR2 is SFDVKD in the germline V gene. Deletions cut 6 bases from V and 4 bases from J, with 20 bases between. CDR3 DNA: TGTGCCACCAGTCCGTCCCCGGGGCAGGGTATCACCGGGGAGCTGTTTTTT. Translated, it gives CATSPSPGQGITGELFF.

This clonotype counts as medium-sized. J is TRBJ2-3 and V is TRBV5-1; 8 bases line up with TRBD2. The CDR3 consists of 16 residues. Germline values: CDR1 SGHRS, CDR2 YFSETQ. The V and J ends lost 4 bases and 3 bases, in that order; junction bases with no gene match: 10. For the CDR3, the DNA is TGCGCCAGCAGCAGCTTCTCACTAGCGGCGACAGATACGCAGTATTTT. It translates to CASSSFSLAATDTQYF.

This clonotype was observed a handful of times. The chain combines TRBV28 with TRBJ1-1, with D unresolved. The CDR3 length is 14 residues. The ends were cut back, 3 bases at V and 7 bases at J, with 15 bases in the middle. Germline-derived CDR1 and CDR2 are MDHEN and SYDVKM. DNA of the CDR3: TGTGCCAGCAGTTTTCTACGGGGTAGTAGTGAAGCTTTCTTT. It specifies CASSFLRGSSEAFF. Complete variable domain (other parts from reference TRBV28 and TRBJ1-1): DVKVTQSSRYLVKRTGEKVFLECVQDMDHENMFWYRQDPGLGLRLIYFSYDVKMKEKGDIPEGYSVSREKKERFSLILESASTNQTSMYLCASSFLRGSSEAFFGQGTRLTVV.

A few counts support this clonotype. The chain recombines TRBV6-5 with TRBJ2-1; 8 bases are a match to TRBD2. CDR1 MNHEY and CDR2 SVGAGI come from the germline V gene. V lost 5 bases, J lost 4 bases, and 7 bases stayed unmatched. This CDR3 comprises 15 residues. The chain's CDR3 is CASSRTSGPYNEQFF. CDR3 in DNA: TGTGCCAGCAGTCGCACTAGCGGCCCGTACAATGAGCAGTTCTTC.

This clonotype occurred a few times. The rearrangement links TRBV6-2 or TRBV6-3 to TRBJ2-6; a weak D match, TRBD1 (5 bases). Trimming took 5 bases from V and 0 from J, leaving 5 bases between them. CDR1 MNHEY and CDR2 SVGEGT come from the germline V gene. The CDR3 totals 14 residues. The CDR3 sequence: CASSRGSGANVLTF. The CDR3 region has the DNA TGTGCCAGCAGTAGGGGCTCTGGGGCCAACGTCCTGACTTTC.

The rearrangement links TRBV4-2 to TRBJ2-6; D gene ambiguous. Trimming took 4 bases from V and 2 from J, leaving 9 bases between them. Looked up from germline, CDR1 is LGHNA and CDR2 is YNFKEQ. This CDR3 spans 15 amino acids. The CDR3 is CASSPETTGANVLTF. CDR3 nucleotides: TGTGCCAGCAGCCCGGAGACAACTGGGGCCAACGTCCTGACTTTC.

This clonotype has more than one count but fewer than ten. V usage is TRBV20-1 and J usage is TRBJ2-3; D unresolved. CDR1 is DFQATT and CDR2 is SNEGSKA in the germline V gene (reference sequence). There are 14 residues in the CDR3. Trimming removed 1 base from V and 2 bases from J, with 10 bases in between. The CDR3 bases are TGCAGTGCTAGAGGGCTTCTCCCCACAGATACGCAGTATTTT. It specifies CSARGLLPTDTQYF.

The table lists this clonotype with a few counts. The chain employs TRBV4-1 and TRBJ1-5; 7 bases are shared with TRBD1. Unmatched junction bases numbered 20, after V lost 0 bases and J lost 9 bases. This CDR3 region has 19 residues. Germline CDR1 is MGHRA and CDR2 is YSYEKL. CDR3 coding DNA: TGCGCCAGCAGCCAAGATGGGACAGTCTGTCCGGGGTGCTGGGGGCCCCAGCATTTT. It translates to CASSQDGTVCPGCWGPQHF.

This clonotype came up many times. The CDR3 nucleotides read TGTGCCAGCAGCTTGGAGAGGGGCACTGAAGCTTTCTTT. This gives the protein CASSLERGTEAFF. This chain uses TRBV5-6 with TRBJ1-1, with D maybe TRBD1 (5 bases). In germline, CDR1 is SGHDT, CDR2 YYEEEE. The CDR3 length is 13 residues. V was pared by 0 bases and J by 4 bases, with 7 bases between.

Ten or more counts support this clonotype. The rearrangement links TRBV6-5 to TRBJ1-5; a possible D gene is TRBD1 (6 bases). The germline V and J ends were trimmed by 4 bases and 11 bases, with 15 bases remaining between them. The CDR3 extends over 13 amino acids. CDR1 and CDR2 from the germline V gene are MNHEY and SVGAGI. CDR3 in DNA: TGTGCCAGCAGTTCGCCCGGGGGCTTGACCCAGCATTTT. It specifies CASSSPGGLTQHF.

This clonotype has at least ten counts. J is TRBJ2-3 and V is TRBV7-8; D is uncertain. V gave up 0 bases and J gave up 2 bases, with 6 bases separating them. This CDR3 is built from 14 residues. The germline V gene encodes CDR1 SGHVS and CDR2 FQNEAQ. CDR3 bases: TGTGCCAGCAGCTTAGCCTTTTTCACAGATACGCAGTATTTT. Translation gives CASSLAFFTDTQYF.

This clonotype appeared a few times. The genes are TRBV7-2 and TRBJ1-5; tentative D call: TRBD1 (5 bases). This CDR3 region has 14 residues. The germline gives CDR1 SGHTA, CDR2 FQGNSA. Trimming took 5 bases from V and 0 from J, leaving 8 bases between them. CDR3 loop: CASSLGTSNQPQHF. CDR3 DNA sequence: TGTGCCAGCAGCCTAGGGACTAGCAATCAGCCCCAGCATTTT.

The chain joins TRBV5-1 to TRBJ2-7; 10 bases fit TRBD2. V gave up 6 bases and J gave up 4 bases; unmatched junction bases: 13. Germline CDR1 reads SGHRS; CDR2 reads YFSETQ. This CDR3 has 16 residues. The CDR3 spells CASNTGKAGGPYEQYF. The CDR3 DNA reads TGCGCCAGCAATACGGGGAAAGCGGGGGGGCCTTACGAGCAGTACTTC.

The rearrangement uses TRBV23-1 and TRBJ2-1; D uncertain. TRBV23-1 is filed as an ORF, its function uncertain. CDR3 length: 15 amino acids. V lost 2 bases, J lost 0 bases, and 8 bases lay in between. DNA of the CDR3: TGCGCCAGCAGTCAAGGGGATAGCTCCTACAATGAGCAGTTCTTC. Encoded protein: CASSQGDSSYNEQFF.